This T cell receptor (beta chain) emerged from a study of T-cell memory formation after mild COVID-19. Germline CDR1 SNHLY, CDR2 FYNNEI. This CDR3 is built from 14 residues. The V gene lost 2 bases and the J gene lost 3 bases, with 11 bases spanning the gap. TCRdb processed the 5' RACE reads anew with MiXCR; each CDR3 protein has one entry. The table has around 310,000 distinct CDR3 sequences, 15% seen once. The chain uses TRBV2 and TRBJ2-7, with D uncertain. This clonotype was obtained from a man aged 18-30 years who had mild COVID-19 (a few samples of this study predate the infection). Cell type and time point are not known. Source material: PBMCs or a T cell subset sorted from them (not recorded which). In DNA form, the CDR3 reads TGTGCCAGCAGTGAATCCCCCACATACTACGAGCAGTACTTC. Protein: CASSESPTYYEQYF.